These T cell receptor beta chains were read from a single sample in a study of CD8 T cells in Susac syndrome. One entry per CDR3 protein, called by TCRdb with MiXCR from the immunoSEQ multiplex PCR reads. The sample contains 150,000 to 200,000 distinct CDR3 sequences, roughly 94% of which appear only once. Sequenced input: CD4+ T cells from PBMCs. These receptors were collected from a human donor with Susac syndrome. The conserved cysteine and the conserved F or W are not part of the CDR3 here. The D gene is left open where the match is weak.

>TRBJ2-7|TRBD1|TRBV18|14
ASSRQTGGGTYEQY
>TRBJ2-1|NA|TRBV20-1|11
SAEPQGINEQF
>TRBJ1-6|NA|TRBV6-1|12
ASRASAYYSPLH
>TRBJ1-1|NA|TRBV6-5|13
ASSRRTSGNSEAF
>TRBJ1-1|NA|TRBV29-1|6
SVGKAF
>TRBJ2-5|NA|TRBV5-8|12
ASSLWEIGETQY
>TRBJ1-2|NA|TRBV19|15
ASDRGGGPFQLGGYT
>TRBJ2-2|TRBD2|TRBV5-1|12
ASSLGTSHGELF
>TRBJ2-1|TRBD1|TRBV27|14
ASSLQRDSGYNEQF
>TRBJ2-4|TRBD2|TRBV7-9|13
ASSSTSGRYNIQY
>TRBJ2-7|NA|TRBV4-3|12
ASSQDEQAYEQY
>TRBJ2-3|TRBD2|TRBV4-2|15
ASSLGVLAGDTDTQY
>TRBJ2-7|TRBD1|TRBV20-1|10
SASPQGDEQY
>TRBJ1-3|TRBD1|TRBV5-1|13
ASSLEGGTGNTIY
>TRBJ1-2|NA|TRBV29-1|13
SVDRPDPMGYGYT
>TRBJ2-5|NA|TRBV20-1|11
SARDWAQETQY
>TRBJ2-4|TRBD1|TRBV20-1|13
SAIDRGGAKNIQY
>TRBJ2-1|NA|TRBV30|9
AWSLYNEQF
>TRBJ2-1|TRBD1|TRBV29-1|15
SALSLGQGESYNEQF
>TRBJ2-7|NA|TRBV4-1|13
ASSQDGTVSYEQY
>TRBJ2-5|NA|TRBV7-2|13
ASSFNHAARGTQY
>TRBJ2-2|NA|TRBV20-1|12
SARDGGGTGELF
>TRBJ1-6|NA|TRBV7-9|13
ASSLAGGLQSPLH
>TRBJ2-3|TRBD2|TRBV4-2|12
ASSQGAGPDTQY
>TRBJ1-5|TRBD1|TRBV2|11
ASMGQGNQPQH
>TRBJ2-1|NA|TRBV20-1|13
SARASLSSYNEQF
>TRBJ2-7|TRBD1|TRBV29-1|12
SVSGQGSSYEQY
>TRBJ1-4|NA|TRBV20-1|12
SARDWQQTEKLF
>TRBJ2-6|NA|TRBV5-4|13
ASTPPGAGANVLT
>TRBJ1-2|TRBD1|TRBV14|10
ASSPGTAGYT
>TRBJ1-4|NA|TRBV4-3|13
ASSPIHATNEKLF
>TRBJ2-7|NA|TRBV5-1|12
ASSFDTRANEQY
>TRBJ2-2|NA|TRBV5-6|13
ASSFRTDNTGELF
>TRBJ2-1|TRBD2|TRBV20-1|15
SARGITTSGGANEQF
>TRBJ2-4|TRBD2|TRBV11-2|19
ASSPYSLGTSGDLAKNIQY